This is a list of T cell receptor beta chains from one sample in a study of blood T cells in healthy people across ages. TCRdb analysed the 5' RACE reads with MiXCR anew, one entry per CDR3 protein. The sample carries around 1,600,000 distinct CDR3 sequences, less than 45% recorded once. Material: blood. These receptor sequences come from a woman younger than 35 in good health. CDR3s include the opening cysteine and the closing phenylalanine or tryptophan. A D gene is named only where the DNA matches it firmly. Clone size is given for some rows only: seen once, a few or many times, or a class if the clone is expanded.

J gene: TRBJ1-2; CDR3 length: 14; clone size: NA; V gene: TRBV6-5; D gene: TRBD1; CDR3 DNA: TGTGCCAGCAGTCGGGACAGGACGAAGAAAGGCTGCACCTTC; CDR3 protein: CASSRDRTKKGCTF
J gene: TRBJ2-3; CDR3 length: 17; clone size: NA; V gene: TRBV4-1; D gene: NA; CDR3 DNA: TGCGCCAGCAGCCAACGGGTTAGACAGACTAGCACAGATACGCAGTATTTT; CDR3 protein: CASSQRVRQTSTDTQYF
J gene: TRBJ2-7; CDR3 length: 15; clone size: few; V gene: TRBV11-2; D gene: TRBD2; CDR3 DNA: TGTGCCAGCAGCTTGGGACTAGCCGATACCTACGAGCAGTACTTC; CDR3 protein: CASSLGLADTYEQYF
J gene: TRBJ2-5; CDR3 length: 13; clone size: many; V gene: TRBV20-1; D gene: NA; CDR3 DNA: TGCAGTGGCGGGCGAGGGCGGGGAGAGACCCAGTACTTC; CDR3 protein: CSGGRGRGETQYF
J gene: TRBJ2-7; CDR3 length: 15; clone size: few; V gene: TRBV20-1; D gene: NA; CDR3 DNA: TGCAGTGCTAGCTCCCAGAGAGACTCCTACAATGAGCAGTACTTC; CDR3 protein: CSASSQRDSYNEQYF
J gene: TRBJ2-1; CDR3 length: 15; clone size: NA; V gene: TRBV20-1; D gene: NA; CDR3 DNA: TGCAGTGCCCCACGGGGCGGGTACTCCTACAATGAGCAGTTCTTC; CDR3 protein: CSAPRGGYSYNEQFF
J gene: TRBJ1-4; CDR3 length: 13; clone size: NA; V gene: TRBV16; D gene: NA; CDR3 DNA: TGTGCCAGCAGCCGAACATGGAATGAAAAACTGTTTTTT; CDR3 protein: CASSRTWNEKLFF
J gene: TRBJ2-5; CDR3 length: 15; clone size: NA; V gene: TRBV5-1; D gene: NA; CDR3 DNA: TGCGCCAGCAGCTTGGGGCGGGCGTACCAAGAGACCCAGTACTTC; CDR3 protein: CASSLGRAYQETQYF
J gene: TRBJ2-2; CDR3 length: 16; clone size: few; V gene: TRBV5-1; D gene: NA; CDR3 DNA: TGCGCCAGCAGCTTGGGGATCAGCGTGAACACCGGGGAGCTGTTTTTT; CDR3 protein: CASSLGISVNTGELFF
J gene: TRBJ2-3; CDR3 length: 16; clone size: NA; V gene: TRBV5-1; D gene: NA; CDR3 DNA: TGCGCCAGCAGCTTGGGTCGAGGGGCGATCACTGATACGCAGTATTTT; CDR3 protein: CASSLGRGAITDTQYF
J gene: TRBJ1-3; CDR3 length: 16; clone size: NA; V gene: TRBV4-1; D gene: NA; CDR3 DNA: TGCGCCAGCAGCCAAGGCCCCCCATCTTCAGCAAACACCATATATTTT; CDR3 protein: CASSQGPPSSANTIYF
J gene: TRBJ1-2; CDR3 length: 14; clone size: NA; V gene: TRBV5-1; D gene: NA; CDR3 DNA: TGCGCCAGCAGCTCGAACGACATTGCCTGCGGCTACACCTTC; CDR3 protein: CASSSNDIACGYTF
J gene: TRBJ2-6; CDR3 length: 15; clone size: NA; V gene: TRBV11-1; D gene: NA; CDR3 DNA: TGTGCCAGCAGCCAGGGGAGGGCTGGGGCCAACGTCCTGACTTTC; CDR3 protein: CASSQGRAGANVLTF
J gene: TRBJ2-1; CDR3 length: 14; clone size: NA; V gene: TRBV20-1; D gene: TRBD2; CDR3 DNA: TGCAGTGCTCGAAAGGGTCTAGCGGAAAATGAGCAGTTCTTC; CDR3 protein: CSARKGLAENEQFF
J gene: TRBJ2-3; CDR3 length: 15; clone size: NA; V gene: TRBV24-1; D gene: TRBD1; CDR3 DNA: TGTGCCACCAGTGATCTACAGGGGTCCGCAGATACGCAGTATTTT; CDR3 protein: CATSDLQGSADTQYF
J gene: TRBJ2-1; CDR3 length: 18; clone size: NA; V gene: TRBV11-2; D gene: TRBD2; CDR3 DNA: TGTGCCAGCAGCTTGGGGCTAGCGGGAGATCTTGCCGACAATGAGCAGTTCTTC; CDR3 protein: CASSLGLAGDLADNEQFF
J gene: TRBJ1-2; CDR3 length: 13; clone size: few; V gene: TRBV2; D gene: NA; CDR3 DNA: TGTGCCAGCAGGGCGGGGCAGTCCTATGGCTACACCTTC; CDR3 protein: CASRAGQSYGYTF
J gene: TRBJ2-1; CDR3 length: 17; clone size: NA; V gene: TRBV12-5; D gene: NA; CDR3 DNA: TGTGCTAGTGGTTTGACAACGGGGCGGGGCTCCTACAATGAGCAGTTCTTC; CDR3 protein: CASGLTTGRGSYNEQFF
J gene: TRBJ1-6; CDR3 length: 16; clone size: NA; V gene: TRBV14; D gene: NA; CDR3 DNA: TGTGCCAGCAGCCAAGTTTGGCCTCCGCGCGATTCACCCCTCCACTTT; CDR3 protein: CASSQVWPPRDSPLHF
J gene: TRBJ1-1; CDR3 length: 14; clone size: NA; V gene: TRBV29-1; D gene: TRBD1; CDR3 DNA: TGCAGCGTTGCCCAGGGGGGCTTGAGAACTGAAGCTTTCTTT; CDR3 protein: CSVAQGGLRTEAFF
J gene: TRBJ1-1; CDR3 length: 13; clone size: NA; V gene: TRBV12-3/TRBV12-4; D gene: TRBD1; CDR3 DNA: TGTGCCTGCAGTTTCAGGGGGGCTACTGAAGCTTTCTTT; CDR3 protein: CACSFRGATEAFF
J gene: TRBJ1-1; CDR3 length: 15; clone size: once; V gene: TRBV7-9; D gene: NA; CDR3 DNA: TGTGCCAGCAGCTCTCCGGGACACAAGAACACTGAAGCTTTCTTT; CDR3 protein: CASSSPGHKNTEAFF
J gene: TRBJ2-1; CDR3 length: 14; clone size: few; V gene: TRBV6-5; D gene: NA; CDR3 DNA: TGTGCCAGCAGCGTTGGGGCTTCGGGCAATGAGCAGTTCTTC; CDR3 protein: CASSVGASGNEQFF
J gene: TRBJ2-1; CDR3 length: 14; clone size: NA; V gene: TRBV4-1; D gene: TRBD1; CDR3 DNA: TGCGCCAGCAGCCAAGACGGGACAGGGGATGGGCAGTTCTTC; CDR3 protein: CASSQDGTGDGQFF
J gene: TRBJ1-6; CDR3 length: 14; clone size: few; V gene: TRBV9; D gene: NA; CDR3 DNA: TGTGCCAGCAGCGTACAGGGTGCGAATTCACCCCTCCACTTT; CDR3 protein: CASSVQGANSPLHF
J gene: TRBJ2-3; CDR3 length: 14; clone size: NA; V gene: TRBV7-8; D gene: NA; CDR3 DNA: TGTGCCAGCAGCGGATCGGGACCCACAGATACACAGTATTTT; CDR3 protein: CASSGSGPTDTQYF
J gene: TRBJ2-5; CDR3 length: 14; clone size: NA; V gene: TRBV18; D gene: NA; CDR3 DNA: TGTGCCAGCTCACCGTGGGGACAACAAGAGACCCAGTACTTC; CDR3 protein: CASSPWGQQETQYF
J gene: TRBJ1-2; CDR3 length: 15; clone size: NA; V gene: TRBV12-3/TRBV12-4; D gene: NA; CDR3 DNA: TGTGCCAGCAGCCAGACAGCGAAATTCAACTATGGCTACACCTTC; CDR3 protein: CASSQTAKFNYGYTF
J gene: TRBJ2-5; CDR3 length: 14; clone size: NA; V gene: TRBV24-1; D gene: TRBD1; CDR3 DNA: TGTGCCACCACGACGGCAGGGGGCCAAGAGACCCAGTACTTC; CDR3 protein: CATTTAGGQETQYF
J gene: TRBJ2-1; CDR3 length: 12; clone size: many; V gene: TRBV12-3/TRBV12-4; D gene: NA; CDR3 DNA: TGTGCCAGCAGTCCACCAGGCTATGAGCAGTTCTTC; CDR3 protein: CASSPPGYEQFF
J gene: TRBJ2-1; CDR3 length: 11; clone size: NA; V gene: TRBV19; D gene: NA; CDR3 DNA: TGTGCCAGTAACAACTACAATGAGCAGTTCTTC; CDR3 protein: CASNNYNEQFF
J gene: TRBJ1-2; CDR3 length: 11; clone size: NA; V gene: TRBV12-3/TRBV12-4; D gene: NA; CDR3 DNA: TGTGCCAGCACCACAGGGTATGGCTACACCTTC; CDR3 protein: CASTTGYGYTF
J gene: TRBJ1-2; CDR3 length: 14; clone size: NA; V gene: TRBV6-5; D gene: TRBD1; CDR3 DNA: TGTGCCAGCAGTCGAAACAGGGGGCAGGAGGGCTACACCTTC; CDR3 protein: CASSRNRGQEGYTF
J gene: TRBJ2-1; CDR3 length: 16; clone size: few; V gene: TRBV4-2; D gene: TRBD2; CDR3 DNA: TGTGCCAGCAGCCTTCGGACTAGCGGGACCCACAATGAGCAGTTCTTC; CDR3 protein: CASSLRTSGTHNEQFF
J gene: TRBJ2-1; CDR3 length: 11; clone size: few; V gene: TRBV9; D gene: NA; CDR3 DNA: TGTGCCAGCAGCTCCCAATATGAGCAGTTCTTC; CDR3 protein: CASSSQYEQFF
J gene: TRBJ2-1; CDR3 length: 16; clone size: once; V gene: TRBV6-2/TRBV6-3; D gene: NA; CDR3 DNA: TGTGCCAGCAGTTACAATCCCCAGGGGGAGGACGATGAGCAGTTCTTC; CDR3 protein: CASSYNPQGEDDEQFF
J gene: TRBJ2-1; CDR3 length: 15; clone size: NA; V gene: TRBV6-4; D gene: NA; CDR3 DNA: TGTGCCAGCAGTGGAGGAGAGGGGCCCTACAATGAGCAGTTCTTC; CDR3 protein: CASSGGEGPYNEQFF
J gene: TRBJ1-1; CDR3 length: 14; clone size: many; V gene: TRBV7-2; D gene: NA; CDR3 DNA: TGTGCCAGCAACGAAGGAGGCGGGAACACTGAAGCTTTCTTT; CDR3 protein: CASNEGGGNTEAFF
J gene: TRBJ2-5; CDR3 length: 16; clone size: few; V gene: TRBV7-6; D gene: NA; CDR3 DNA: TGTGCCAGCAGCTTACGGGTAGGGTTGCATCCAGAGACCCAGTACTTC; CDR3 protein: CASSLRVGLHPETQYF
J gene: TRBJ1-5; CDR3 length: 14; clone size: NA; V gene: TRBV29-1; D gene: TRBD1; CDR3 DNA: TGCAGCCGCGCCAGGGGGCAGATTGAACAGCCCCAGCATTTT; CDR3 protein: CSRARGQIEQPQHF